A selection of T cell receptor beta chains follows, all from one sample in a study of T cells in Graves' hyperthyroidism and ophthalmopathy. Using its own MiXCR run on the multiplex PCR reads, TCRdb lists one record per CDR3 protein. This repertoire shows fewer than 500,000 distinct CDR3 sequences, more than 12% found once; its top ten account for 15% to 20%. Sequenced input: blood. The receptors here all came from a woman younger than 45 with Graves' ophthalmopathy. CDR3s include the opening cysteine and the closing phenylalanine or tryptophan. The D gene is left open where the match is weak. Rows may omit the clone size; those that give it use once, few, many or a size class.

CDR3 protein: CSARDLWLAESTDTQYF
CDR3 DNA: TGCAGTGCTAGAGATCTTTGGCTAGCGGAGAGCACAGATACGCAGTATTTT
D gene: TRBD2
clone size: NA
CDR3 length: 17
J gene: TRBJ2-3
V gene: TRBV20-1

CDR3 protein: CATSSVAGGYNEQFF
CDR3 DNA: TGTGCCACCAGCAGTGTAGCGGGGGGCTACAATGAGCAGTTCTTC
D gene: TRBD2
clone size: few
CDR3 length: 15
J gene: TRBJ2-1
V gene: TRBV15

CDR3 protein: CAITAVSGGDLNEQFF
CDR3 DNA: TGTGCCATCACCGCAGTTAGCGGGGGGGATCTCAATGAGCAGTTCTTC
D gene: TRBD2
clone size: many
CDR3 length: 16
J gene: TRBJ2-1
V gene: TRBV10-3

CDR3 protein: CASSQEEQGAGQPQHF
CDR3 DNA: TGCGCCAGCAGCCAGGAAGAACAGGGGGCGGGTCAGCCCCAGCATTTT
D gene: TRBD1
clone size: few
CDR3 length: 16
J gene: TRBJ1-5
V gene: TRBV4-1

CDR3 protein: CASSSFSGQGIPTDTQYF
CDR3 DNA: TGTGCCAGCAGTTCCTTTAGTGGACAGGGGATTCCCACAGATACGCAGTATTTT
D gene: TRBD1
clone size: few
CDR3 length: 18
J gene: TRBJ2-3
V gene: TRBV28

CDR3 protein: CASSRQGAYEQYF
CDR3 DNA: TGTGCCAGCAGCCGGCAGGGTGCGTACGAGCAGTACTTC
D gene: NA
clone size: many
CDR3 length: 13
J gene: TRBJ2-7
V gene: TRBV3-1

CDR3 protein: CASSHPWGGGNTGELFF
CDR3 DNA: TGCGCCAGCAGCCATCCCTGGGGCGGGGGAAACACCGGGGAGCTGTTTTTT
D gene: TRBD2
clone size: few
CDR3 length: 17
J gene: TRBJ2-2
V gene: TRBV4-1

CDR3 protein: CASSPSYTGGTNTGELFF
CDR3 DNA: TGTGCCAGCAGCCCTTCTTATACGGGGGGAACGAACACCGGGGAGCTGTTTTTT
D gene: TRBD2
clone size: few
CDR3 length: 18
J gene: TRBJ2-2
V gene: TRBV9

CDR3 protein: CASQVQGSEAFF
CDR3 DNA: TGTGCCAGTCAAGTACAGGGGTCTGAAGCTTTCTTT
D gene: TRBD1
clone size: many
CDR3 length: 12
J gene: TRBJ1-1
V gene: TRBV18

CDR3 protein: CASSPGGGPRNEQYF
CDR3 DNA: TGTGCCAGCAGCCCTGGCGGAGGGCCCAGGAACGAGCAGTACTTC
D gene: NA
clone size: NA
CDR3 length: 15
J gene: TRBJ2-7
V gene: TRBV28